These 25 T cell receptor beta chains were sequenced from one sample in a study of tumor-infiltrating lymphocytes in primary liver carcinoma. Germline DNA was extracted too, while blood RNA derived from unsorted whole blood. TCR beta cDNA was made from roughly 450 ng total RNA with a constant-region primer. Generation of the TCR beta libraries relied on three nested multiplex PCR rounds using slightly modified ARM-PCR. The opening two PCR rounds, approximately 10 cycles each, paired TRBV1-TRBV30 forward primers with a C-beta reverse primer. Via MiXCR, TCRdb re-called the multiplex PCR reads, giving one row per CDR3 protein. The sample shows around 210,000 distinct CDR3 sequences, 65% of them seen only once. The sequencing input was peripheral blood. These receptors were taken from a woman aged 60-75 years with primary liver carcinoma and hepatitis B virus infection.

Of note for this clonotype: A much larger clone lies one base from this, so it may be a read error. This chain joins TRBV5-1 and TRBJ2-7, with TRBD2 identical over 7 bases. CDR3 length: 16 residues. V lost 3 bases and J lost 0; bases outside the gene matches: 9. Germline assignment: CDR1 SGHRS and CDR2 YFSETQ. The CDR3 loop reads CASSSHSGGSSYEQYF. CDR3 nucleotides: TGCGCCAGCAGCTCTCACTCGGGCGGGAGCTCCTACGAGCAGTACTTC.

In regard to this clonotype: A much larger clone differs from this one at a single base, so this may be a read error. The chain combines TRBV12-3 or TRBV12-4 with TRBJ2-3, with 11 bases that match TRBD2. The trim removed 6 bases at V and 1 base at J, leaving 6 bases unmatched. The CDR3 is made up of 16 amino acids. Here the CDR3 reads CASRYSLAGGTDTQYF. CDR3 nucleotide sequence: TGTGCCAGCAGGTACTCACTAGCGGGAGGCACAGATACGCAGTATTTT.

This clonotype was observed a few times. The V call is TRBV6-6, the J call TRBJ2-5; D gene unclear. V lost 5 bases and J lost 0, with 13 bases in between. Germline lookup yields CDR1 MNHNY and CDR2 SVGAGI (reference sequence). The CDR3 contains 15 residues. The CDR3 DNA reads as TGTGCCAGCAGTCCCCCCCACGGGTACCAAGAGACCCAGTACTTC. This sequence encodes CASSPPHGYQETQYF.

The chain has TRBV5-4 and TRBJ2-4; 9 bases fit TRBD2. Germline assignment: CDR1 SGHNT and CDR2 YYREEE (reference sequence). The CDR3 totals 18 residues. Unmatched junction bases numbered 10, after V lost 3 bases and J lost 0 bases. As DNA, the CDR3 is TGTGCCAGCAGCTGGACCGGAGGCGGGAGGGAAGCCAAAAACATTCAGTACTTC. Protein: CASSWTGGGREAKNIQYF.

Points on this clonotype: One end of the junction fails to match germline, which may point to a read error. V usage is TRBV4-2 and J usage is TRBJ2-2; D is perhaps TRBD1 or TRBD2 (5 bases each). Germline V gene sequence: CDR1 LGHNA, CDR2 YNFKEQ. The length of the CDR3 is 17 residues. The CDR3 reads CASSPLSKGTNTGELFF. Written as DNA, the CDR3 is TGTGCCAGCAGCCCCCTCTCAAAGGGGACGAACACCGGGGAACTGTTTTTT.

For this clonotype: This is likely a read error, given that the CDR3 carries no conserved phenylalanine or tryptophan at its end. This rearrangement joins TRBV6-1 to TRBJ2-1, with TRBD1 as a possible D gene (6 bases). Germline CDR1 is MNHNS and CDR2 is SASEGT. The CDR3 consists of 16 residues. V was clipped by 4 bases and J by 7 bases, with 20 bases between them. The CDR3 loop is CASSARIGGASNEQFL. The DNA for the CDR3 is TGTGCCAGCAGTGCCCGCATTGGGGGCGCGAGTAATGAGCAGTTCCTC.

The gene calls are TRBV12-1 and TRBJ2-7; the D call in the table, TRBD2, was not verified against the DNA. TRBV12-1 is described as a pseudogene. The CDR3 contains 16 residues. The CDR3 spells CASSFEGLPVRDEQYF. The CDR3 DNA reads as TGTGCCAGCAGCTTTGAGGGACTACCTGTTAGAGACGAGCAGTACTTC.

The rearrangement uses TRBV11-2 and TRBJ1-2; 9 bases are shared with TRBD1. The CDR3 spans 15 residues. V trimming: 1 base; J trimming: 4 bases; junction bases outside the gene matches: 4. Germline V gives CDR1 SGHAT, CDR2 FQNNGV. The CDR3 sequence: CASSLGPTGGYGYTF. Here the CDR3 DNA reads TGTGCCAGCAGCTTAGGGCCGACAGGGGGCTATGGCTACACCTTC. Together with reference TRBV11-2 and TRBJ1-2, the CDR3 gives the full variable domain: EAGVAQSPRYKIIEKRQSVAFWCNPISGHATLYWYQQILGQGPKLLIQFQNNGVVDDSQLPKDRFSAERLKGVDSTLKIQPAKLEDSAVYLCASSLGPTGGYGYTFGSGTRLTVV.

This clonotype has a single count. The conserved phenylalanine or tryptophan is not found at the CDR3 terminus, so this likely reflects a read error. CDR3 region: CASSPNSGWSTEAFS. CDR3 DNA: TGTGCCAGCAGTCCCAATTCAGGTTGGAGCACTGAAGCTTTCTCT. V and J are TRBV12-3 or TRBV12-4 and TRBJ1-1; no reliable D call. This CDR3 is built from 15 residues. Trimming took 5 bases from V and 4 from J, leaving 17 bases between them.

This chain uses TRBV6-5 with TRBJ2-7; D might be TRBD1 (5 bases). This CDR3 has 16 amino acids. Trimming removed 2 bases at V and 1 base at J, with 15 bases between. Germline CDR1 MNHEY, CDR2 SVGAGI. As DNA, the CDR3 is TGTGCCAGCAGTTACAGAGAAAACAGGCTATCCTACGAGCAGTACTTC. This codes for CASSYRENRLSYEQYF.

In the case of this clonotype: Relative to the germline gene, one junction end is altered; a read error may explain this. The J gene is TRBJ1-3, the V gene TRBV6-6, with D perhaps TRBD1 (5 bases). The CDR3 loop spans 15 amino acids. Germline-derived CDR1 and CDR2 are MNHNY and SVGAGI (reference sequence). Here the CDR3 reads CASSYSSREGDTIHF. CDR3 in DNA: TGTGCCAGCAGTTACTCGTCCAGGGAAGGAGACACCATACATTTT.

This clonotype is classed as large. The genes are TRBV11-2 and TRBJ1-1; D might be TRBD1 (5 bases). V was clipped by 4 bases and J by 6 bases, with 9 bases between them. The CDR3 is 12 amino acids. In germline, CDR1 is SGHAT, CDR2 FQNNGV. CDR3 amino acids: CASSSKQAEAFF. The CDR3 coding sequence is TGTGCCAGCAGCTCTAAACAGGCTGAAGCTTTCTTT. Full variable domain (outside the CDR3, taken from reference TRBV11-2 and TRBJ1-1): EAGVAQSPRYKIIEKRQSVAFWCNPISGHATLYWYQQILGQGPKLLIQFQNNGVVDDSQLPKDRFSAERLKGVDSTLKIQPAKLEDSAVYLCASSSKQAEAFFGQGTRLTVV.

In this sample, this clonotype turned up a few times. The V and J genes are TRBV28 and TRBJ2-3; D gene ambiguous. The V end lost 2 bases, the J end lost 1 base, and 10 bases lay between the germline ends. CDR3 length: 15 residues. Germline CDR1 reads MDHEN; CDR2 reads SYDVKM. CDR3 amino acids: CASSLNKAGTDTQYF. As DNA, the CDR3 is TGTGCCAGCAGTTTAAACAAGGCGGGCACAGATACGCAGTATTTT.

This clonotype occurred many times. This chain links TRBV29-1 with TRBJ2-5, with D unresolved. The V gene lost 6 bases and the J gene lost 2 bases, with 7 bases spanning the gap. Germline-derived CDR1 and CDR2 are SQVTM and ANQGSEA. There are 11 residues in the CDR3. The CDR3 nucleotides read TGCAGCGTGAACCAGCAAGAGACCCAGTACTTC. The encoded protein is CSVNQQETQYF.

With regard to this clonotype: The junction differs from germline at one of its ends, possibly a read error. DNA for the CDR3: TGTGCCAGCAGCTTTAGCGGGGGGCCTGAGCAGTCCTTC. It is translated as CASSFSGGPEQSF. The V gene is TRBV5-4, the J gene TRBJ2-1; TRBD2 agrees at 10 bases. Germline lookup yields CDR1 SGHNT and CDR2 YYREEE (reference sequence). The CDR3 is 13 amino acids.

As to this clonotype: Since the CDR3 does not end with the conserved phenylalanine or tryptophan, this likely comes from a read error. CDR3 protein: CASIPDAYNEQFL. The CDR3 DNA sequence: TGTGCCAGCATCCCCGACGCTTACAATGAGCAGTTCTTA. This chain connects TRBV12-3 or TRBV12-4 to TRBJ2-1; no clear D. The CDR3 runs 13 residues. Trimming removed 7 bases from V and 4 bases from J, with 11 bases in between.

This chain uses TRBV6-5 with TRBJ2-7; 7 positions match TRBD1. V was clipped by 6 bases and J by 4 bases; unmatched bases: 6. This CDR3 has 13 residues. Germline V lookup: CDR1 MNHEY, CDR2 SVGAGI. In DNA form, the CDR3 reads TGTGCCAGCAGGAGGGACAGCCATTACGAGCAGTACTTC. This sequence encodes CASRRDSHYEQYF.

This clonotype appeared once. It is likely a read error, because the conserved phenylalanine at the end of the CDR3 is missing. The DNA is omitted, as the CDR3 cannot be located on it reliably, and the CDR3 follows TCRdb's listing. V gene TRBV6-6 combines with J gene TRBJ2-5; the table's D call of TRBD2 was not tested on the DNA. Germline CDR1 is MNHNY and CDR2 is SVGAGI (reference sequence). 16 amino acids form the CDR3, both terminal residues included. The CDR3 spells CASRPDLGGGKETQCL.

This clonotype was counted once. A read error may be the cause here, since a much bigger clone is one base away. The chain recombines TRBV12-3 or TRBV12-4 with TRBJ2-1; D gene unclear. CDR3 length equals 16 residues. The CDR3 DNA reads TGTACCAGCAGGTTTACAGTCTTTAGCTCCTACAATGAGCAGTTCTTC. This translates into CTSRFTVFSSYNEQFF.

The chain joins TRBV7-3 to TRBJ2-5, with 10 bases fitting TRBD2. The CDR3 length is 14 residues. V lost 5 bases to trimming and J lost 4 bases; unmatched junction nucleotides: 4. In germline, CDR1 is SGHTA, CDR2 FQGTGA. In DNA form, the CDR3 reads TGTGCCAGCAGCGTAGCGGGAGGAGTAGAGACCCAGTACTTC. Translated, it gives CASSVAGGVETQYF.

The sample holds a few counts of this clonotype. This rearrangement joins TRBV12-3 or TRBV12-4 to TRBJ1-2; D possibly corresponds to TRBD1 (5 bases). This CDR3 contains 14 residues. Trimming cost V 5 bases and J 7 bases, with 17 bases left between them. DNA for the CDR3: TGTGCCAGCAGTCCGCTGACAGCGTTCCTTGGCTACACCTTC. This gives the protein CASSPLTAFLGYTF.

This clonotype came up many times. The CDR3 is CASSESGRAGIQYF. CDR3 nucleotides: TGTGCCAGCAGTGAGAGCGGGAGGGCGGGGATTCAGTACTTC. This chain uses TRBV6-1 with TRBJ2-4; 10 bases map to TRBD2. J gave up 10 bases and V 3 bases, and 6 bases lay outside the gene matches. The CDR3 runs 14 residues. Germline V gene data show CDR1 as MNHNS and CDR2 as SASEGT.

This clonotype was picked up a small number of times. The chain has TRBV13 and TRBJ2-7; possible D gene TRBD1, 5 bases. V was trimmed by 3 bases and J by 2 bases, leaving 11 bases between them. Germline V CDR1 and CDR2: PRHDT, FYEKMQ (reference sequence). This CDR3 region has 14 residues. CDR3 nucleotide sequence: TGTGCCAGCAGCTTTGAGGACAAGACCTACGAGCAGTACTTC. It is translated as CASSFEDKTYEQYF. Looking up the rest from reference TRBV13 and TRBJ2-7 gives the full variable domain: AAGVIQSPRHLIKEKRETATLKCYPIPRHDTVYWYQQGPGQDPQFLISFYEKMQSDKGSIPDRFSAQQFSDYHSELNMSSLELGDSALYFCASSFEDKTYEQYFGPGTRLTVT.

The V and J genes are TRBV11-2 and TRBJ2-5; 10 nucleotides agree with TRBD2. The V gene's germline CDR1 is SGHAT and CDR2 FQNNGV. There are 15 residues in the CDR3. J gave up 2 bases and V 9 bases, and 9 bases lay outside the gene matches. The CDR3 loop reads CASNFRTSGQETQYF. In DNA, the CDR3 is TGTGCCAGTAACTTCCGGACTAGCGGACAAGAGACCCAGTACTTC.

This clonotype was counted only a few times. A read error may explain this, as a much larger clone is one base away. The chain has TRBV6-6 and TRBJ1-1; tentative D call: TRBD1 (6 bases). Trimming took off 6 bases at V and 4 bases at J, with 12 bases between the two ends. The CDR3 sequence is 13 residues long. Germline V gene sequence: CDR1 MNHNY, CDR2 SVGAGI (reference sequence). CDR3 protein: CASSMTGSTEAFF. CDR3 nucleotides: TGTGCCAGCAGCATGACAGGAAGCACTGAAGCTTTCTTT.